Listed below are T cell receptor beta chains from one sample, sequenced in a study of Ad26.COV2.S vaccination and SARS-CoV-2 variants. The protocol was immunoSEQ multiplex PCR, while the TCRdb copy is restricted to in-frame clones and leaves out a portion. Of about 350,000 clones listed, approximately 86% are singletons. Specimen: peripheral blood, collected in a trial of Ad26.COV2.S vaccine versus placebo. The source of these receptors is a person between 18 and 59 years old who received the Ad26.COV2.S COVID-19 vaccine or a placebo. CDR3s include the opening cysteine and the closing phenylalanine or tryptophan. D genes are given only for firm matches. Rows give clone size only sometimes, using once, few, many, or a class for an expanded clone.

D: -
J: TRBJ2-2
V: TRBV28
size: -
CDR3: CASSLTAGDRPTGELFF
DNA: TGTGCCAGCAGTTTGACCGCAGGGGACCGACCCACCGGGGAGCTGTTTTTT

D: -
J: TRBJ1-4
V: TRBV7-8
size: -
CDR3: CASSQTVPNEKLFF
DNA: TGTGCCAGCAGCCAGACAGTGCCTAATGAAAAACTGTTTTTT

D: -
J: TRBJ1-4
V: TRBV6-5
size: -
CDR3: CASITGIPGEKLFF
DNA: TGTGCCAGCATTACCGGGATCCCAGGTGAAAAACTGTTTTTT

D: TRBD2
J: TRBJ2-7
V: TRBV7-9
size: -
CDR3: CASSISSGIDEQYF
DNA: TGTGCCAGCAGCATCTCTAGCGGGATCGACGAGCAGTACTTC

D: TRBD1
J: TRBJ2-1
V: TRBV28
size: -
CDR3: CASSLRQGRNEQFF
DNA: TGTGCCAGCAGTTTACGACAGGGGAGGAATGAGCAGTTCTTC

D: -
J: TRBJ2-1
V: TRBV27
size: -
CDR3: CASSTQVARINEQFF
DNA: TGTGCCAGCAGTACACAAGTGGCACGTATCAATGAGCAGTTCTTC

D: TRBD1
J: TRBJ1-5
V: TRBV19
size: -
CDR3: CASSAGQGLMQPQHF
DNA: TGTGCCAGTAGTGCGGGACAGGGGTTGATGCAGCCCCAGCATTTT

D: TRBD2
J: TRBJ2-2
V: TRBV7-2
size: -
CDR3: CASSPLAGGITGELFF
DNA: TGTGCCAGCAGCCCACTAGCGGGGGGGATCACCGGGGAGCTGTTTTTT

D: -
J: TRBJ1-1
V: TRBV19
size: once
CDR3: CASSVGATGAFF
DNA: TGTGCCAGTAGTGTCGGGGCGACGGGGGCTTTCTTT

D: -
J: TRBJ1-2
V: TRBV4-3
size: -
CDR3: CASSQDRGVYGYTF
DNA: TGCGCCAGCAGCCAAGACAGGGGTGTCTATGGCTACACCTTC

D: -
J: TRBJ2-5
V: TRBV21-1
size: -
CDR3: CASSSRDKETQYF
DNA: TGTGCCAGCAGCTCCCGGGACAAAGAGACCCAGTACTTC

D: -
J: TRBJ1-5
V: TRBV7-2
size: -
CDR3: CASSPFLSQGEQPQHF
DNA: TGTGCCAGCAGCCCTTTCTTGAGCCAGGGCGAGCAGCCCCAGCATTTT

D: -
J: TRBJ1-1
V: TRBV11-2
size: -
CDR3: CASSLDPAENTEAFF
DNA: TGTGCCAGCAGCTTAGATCCGGCAGAGAACACTGAAGCTTTCTTT

D: TRBD2
J: TRBJ2-1
V: TRBV6-2/TRBV6-3
size: once
CDR3: CASSPGLAGYEQFF
DNA: TGTGCCAGCAGTCCGGGACTAGCGGGATACGAGCAGTTCTTC

D: TRBD2
J: TRBJ2-1
V: TRBV11-1
size: -
CDR3: CASSLGPGGPINEQFF
DNA: TGTGCCAGCAGCTTAGGACCGGGGGGGCCGATCAATGAGCAGTTCTTC